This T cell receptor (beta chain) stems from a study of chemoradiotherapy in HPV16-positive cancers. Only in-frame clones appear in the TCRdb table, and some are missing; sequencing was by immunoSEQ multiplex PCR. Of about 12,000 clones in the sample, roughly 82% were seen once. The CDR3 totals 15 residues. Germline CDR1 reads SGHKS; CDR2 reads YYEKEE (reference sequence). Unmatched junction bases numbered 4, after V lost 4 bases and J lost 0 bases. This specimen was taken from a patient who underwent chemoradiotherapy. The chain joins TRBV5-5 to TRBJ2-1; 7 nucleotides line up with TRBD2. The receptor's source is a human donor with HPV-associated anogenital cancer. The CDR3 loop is CASSRSGDSYNEQFF. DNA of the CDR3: TGTGCCAGCAGCAGGAGCGGGGACTCCTACAATGAGCAGTTCTTC.